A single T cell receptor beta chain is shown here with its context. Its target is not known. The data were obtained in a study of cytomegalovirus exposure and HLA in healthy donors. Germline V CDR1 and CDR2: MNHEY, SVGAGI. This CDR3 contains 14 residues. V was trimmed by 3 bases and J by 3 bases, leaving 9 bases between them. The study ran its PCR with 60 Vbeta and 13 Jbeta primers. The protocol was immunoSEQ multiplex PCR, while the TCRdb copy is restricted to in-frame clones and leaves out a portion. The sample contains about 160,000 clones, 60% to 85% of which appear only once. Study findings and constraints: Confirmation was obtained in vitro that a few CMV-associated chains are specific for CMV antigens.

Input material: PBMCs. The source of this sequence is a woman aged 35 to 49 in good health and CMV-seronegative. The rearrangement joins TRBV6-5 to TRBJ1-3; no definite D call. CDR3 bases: TGTGCCAGCAGTTATGGAACAGTTGGAAACACCATATATTTT. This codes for CASSYGTVGNTIYF.